The T cell receptor (beta chain) under discussion was sequenced for a study of blood T cell repertoires in COVID-19. As for the study in general: Spain, Italy and the United States supplied samples that represented acute and convalescent COVID-19. Sources were T cells, B-cell-depleted T cells, or PBMCs; the material itself was cDNA or gDNA.

Enrolment of Seattle patients took place during active infection, and they were followed longitudinally. In the source study's methods: The authors estimated nucleated cell counts from reference gene primer amplification. Here immunoSEQ multiplex PCR was the method, and the copy in TCRdb shows in-frame clones only, minus some. Clone size and the V and J calls come from that table; the DNA yielded D and trimming. The table lists 250,000 to 350,000 clones, 84% of them singletons. Germline values: CDR1 SEHNR, CDR2 FQNEAQ (reference sequence). Trimming removed 3 bases from V and 0 bases from J, with 11 bases in between. The CDR3 spans 15 residues.

Sequencing was done on a sample of peripheral blood. The rearrangement uses TRBV7-9 and TRBJ1-1; D is unresolved. This clonotype was sampled from a human donor with COVID-19, enrolled during active disease. The donor label of this sample is uncertain. The CDR3 here is CASSFPLLMNTEAFF. In nucleotides, the CDR3 is TGTGCCAGCAGCTTTCCCTTACTGATGAACACTGAAGCTTTCTTT. Full variable domain (outside the CDR3, taken from reference TRBV7-9 and TRBJ1-1): DTGVSQNPRHKITKRGQNVTFRCDPISEHNRLYWYRQTLGQGPEFLTYFQNEAQLEKSRLLSDRFSAERPKGSFSTLEIQRTEQGDSAMYLCASSFPLLMNTEAFFGQGTRLTVV.